Included here is one T cell receptor (beta chain) sequence, with context. The sample comes from a study of control samples from healthy donors and cancer patients. Profiling relied on immunoSEQ multiplex PCR, and the TCRdb table lists in-frame clones only, not all of them. The sample shows over 150,000 clones, roughly 90% of them seen only once. The CDR3 has 11 residues. Per the germline V gene, CDR1 is ENHRY and CDR2 is SYGVKD. Trimming took off 9 bases at V and 5 bases at J, with 7 bases between the two ends. This sequence was found in a woman in her forties or fifties in good health. The specimen sequenced was blood. The chain uses TRBV10-3 and TRBJ2-2, with D possibly being TRBD1 or TRBD2 (5 bases each). This CDR3 is CAMRGTGELFF. For the CDR3, the DNA is TGTGCCATGAGGGGAACCGGGGAGCTGTTTTTT.